This T cell receptor beta chain stems from a study of blood T cell repertoires in COVID-19. The method was immunoSEQ multiplex PCR; TCRdb's version includes in-frame clones alone and lacks a portion of them. Among hundreds of thousands of clones listed, about 87% were seen once. Germline-derived CDR1 and CDR2 are SEHNR and FQNEAQ (reference sequence). CDR3 length equals 13 residues. V was pared by 3 bases and J by 5 bases, with 10 bases between. V is TRBV7-9 and J is TRBJ1-2; D remains ambiguous. The specimen sequenced was peripheral blood. The source of this sequence is a woman aged 18 to 35 with acute or convalescent COVID-19. This CDR3 is CASSLSQTYGYTF. CDR3 sequence (DNA): TGTGCCAGCAGCTTGTCCCAGACTTATGGCTACACCTTC.